The rows below give T cell receptor beta chains drawn from one sample of a study of identical twins. Using its own MiXCR run on the 5' RACE reads, TCRdb lists one record per CDR3 protein. The table includes 1.5 million to 2 million distinct CDR3 sequences, under 35% detected once. Sequencing input: cord blood. The receptors stem from a newborn girl in good health. The CDR3 runs from the conserved cysteine through the conserved F or W. A D gene is named only where the DNA matches it firmly. Clone size is stated in some rows and not others, as once, few, many or a class when expanded.

d_gene,v_gene,j_gene,abundance,CDR3aa,CDR3nt
TRBD2,TRBV12-3/TRBV12-4,TRBJ2-5,.,CASSSTGRIRETQYF,TGTGCCAGCAGTTCTACCGGGAGGATACGGGAGACCCAGTACTTC
.,TRBV20-1,TRBJ1-4,.,CSASILRGMTNEKLFF,TGCAGTGCTAGCATTCTAAGGGGCATGACTAATGAAAAACTGTTTTTT
.,TRBV7-2,TRBJ2-3,.,CASSLGVRATDTQYF,TGTGCCAGCAGCTTAGGCGTGAGGGCCACAGATACGCAGTATTTT
.,TRBV29-1,TRBJ1-1,few,CSGLGHANTEAFF,TGCAGCGGGTTGGGACATGCGAACACTGAAGCTTTCTTT
.,TRBV7-2,TRBJ1-1,.,CASSVISTEAFF,TGTGCCAGCAGCGTCATTAGCACTGAAGCTTTCTTT
TRBD2,TRBV27,TRBJ2-2,once,CASRGTSGSKTGELFF,TGTGCCAGCAGGGGGACTAGCGGGAGTAAGACCGGGGAGCTGTTTTTT
.,TRBV20-1,TRBJ1-6,few,CSASPRDGNSPLHF,TGCAGTGCTAGTCCCCGGGACGGAAATTCACCCCTCCACTTT
TRBD2,TRBV20-1,TRBJ2-3,few,CSASPGLAVLDTQYF,TGCAGTGCTAGCCCGGGCCTAGCGGTGTTAGATACGCAGTATTTT
.,TRBV2,TRBJ2-7,.,CASIPRNLYEQYF,TGTGCCAGCATCCCCAGAAATCTCTACGAGCAGTACTTC
TRBD1,TRBV7-8,TRBJ1-6,few,CASSLRRDRTNSPLHF,TGTGCCAGCAGCCTGAGACGGGACAGGACCAATTCACCCCTCCACTTT
.,TRBV6-1,TRBJ2-3,few,CASSGWGTDTQYF,TGTGCCAGCAGTGGATGGGGCACAGATACGCAGTATTTT
TRBD2,TRBV20-1,TRBJ2-7,few,CSARDLAGGVDEQYF,TGCAGTGCTAGAGATCTAGCGGGAGGCGTCGACGAGCAGTACTTC
.,TRBV20-1,TRBJ1-2,.,CSATSTVNYGYTF,TGCAGTGCTACCTCGACAGTGAACTATGGCTACACCTTC
.,TRBV7-9,TRBJ1-4,.,CGVGEKLFF,TGTGGGGTTGGGGAAAAACTGTTTTTT
TRBD2,TRBV2,TRBJ2-3,.,CASTDRLAGSTDTQYF,TGTGCCAGCACCGACCGACTAGCGGGGAGCACAGATACGCAGTATTTT
.,TRBV28,TRBJ2-7,.,CASSLSSPPKQGGQYF,TGTGCCAGCAGTTTAAGTTCACCCCCAAAACAGGGCGGGCAGTACTTC
.,TRBV7-8,TRBJ1-2,.,CASSLVSPGFYGYTF,TGTGCCAGCAGCTTAGTATCTCCCGGCTTCTATGGCTACACCTTC
.,TRBV18,TRBJ1-2,.,CASSLPGMTGYTF,TGTGCCAGCTCACTTCCAGGGATGACTGGCTACACCTTC
TRBD1,TRBV30,TRBJ1-2,.,CAWNRGIYGYTF,TGTGCCTGGAACAGGGGGATCTATGGATACACCTTC
TRBD2,TRBV20-1,TRBJ2-7,few,CSARDFLAAYNEQYF,TGCAGTGCTAGAGATTTCCTAGCGGCATACAATGAGCAGTACTTC
TRBD2,TRBV12-3/TRBV12-4,TRBJ2-1,few,CASSLGLAGAWFF,TGTGCCAGCAGCCTAGGACTAGCGGGAGCGTGGTTCTTC
.,TRBV3-1,TRBJ2-1,few,CASSALTGRWDEQFF,TGTGCCAGCAGCGCCCTAACGGGACGGTGGGATGAGCAGTTCTTC
TRBD1,TRBV7-9,TRBJ1-6,.,CASSPIQAGGPYNSPPHF,TGTGCCAGCAGCCCCATCCAGGCAGGGGGCCCCTATAATTCACCCCCCCACTTT
TRBD2,TRBV2,TRBJ2-2,few,CASNSAGGPGELFF,TGTGCCAGCAATTCAGCGGGGGGGCCCGGGGAGCTGTTTTTT
TRBD1,TRBV4-2,TRBJ2-5,.,CASSQASGGQGRETQYF,TGTGCCAGCAGCCAGGCTAGTGGGGGACAGGGGAGGGAGACCCAGTACTTC
TRBD2,TRBV7-2,TRBJ2-5,.,CASSLALAGLQETQYF,TGCGCCAGCAGCTTGGCCCTAGCGGGCCTCCAAGAGACCCAGTACTTC
.,TRBV27,TRBJ2-5,.,CASSFTYRETQYF,TGTGCCAGCAGTTTTACATACCGAGAGACCCAGTACTTC
TRBD2,TRBV27,TRBJ2-1,.,CASNRASGINEQFF,TGTGCCAGCAATAGGGCTAGCGGGATAAATGAGCAGTTCTTC
TRBD2,TRBV10-3,TRBJ2-3,.,CAISGSGAGGSDTQYF,TGTGCCATCAGTGGGTCTGGAGCGGGAGGGTCAGATACGCAGTATTTT
TRBD2,TRBV13,TRBJ2-3,.,CASSLKLAGGLDTQYF,TGTGCCAGCAGCCTTAAGCTAGCGGGAGGTTTGGATACGCAGTATTTT
TRBD2,TRBV5-1,TRBJ2-1,few,CASSWGLADVEYNEQFF,TGCGCCAGCAGTTGGGGACTAGCAGATGTCGAGTACAATGAGCAGTTCTTC
TRBD1,TRBV4-2,TRBJ1-6,.,CASSQRQGARNSPLHF,TGTGCCAGCAGCCAAAGACAGGGGGCTCGGAATTCACCCCTCCACTTT
.,TRBV7-8,TRBJ1-2,.,CASSLAERTVVLMGYTF,TGTGCCAGCAGCTTAGCGGAGAGGACAGTGGTCCTTATGGGCTACACCTTC
.,TRBV2,TRBJ1-2,few,CASSGPDLQGTANYGYTF,TGTGCCAGCAGTGGGCCGGATCTGCAGGGGACCGCAAACTATGGCTACACCTTC
.,TRBV3-1,TRBJ1-2,.,CASSPRGGGAYGYTF,TGTGCCAGCAGCCCCCGAGGGGGGGGAGCCTATGGCTACACCTTC
TRBD1,TRBV28,TRBJ1-1,.,CASSGTGTGDTEAFF,TGTGCCAGCAGTGGCACCGGGACAGGGGACACTGAAGCTTTCTTT
TRBD1,TRBV6-6,TRBJ1-4,.,CASSYSGTANEKLFF,TGTGCCAGCAGTTACTCCGGGACAGCAAATGAAAAACTGTTTTTT
.,TRBV12-3/TRBV12-4,TRBJ2-1,few,CASSLFRLGDEQFF,TGTGCCAGCAGTTTATTCCGACTAGGAGATGAGCAGTTCTTC
TRBD1,TRBV18,TRBJ2-1,many,CASSPGQGTYNEQFF,TGTGCCAGCAGTCCGGGACAGGGAACCTACAATGAGCAGTTCTTC
TRBD1,TRBV30,TRBJ1-4,.,CARRDRDQKLFF,TGTGCCCGAAGGGACAGGGACCAAAAACTGTTTTTT
TRBD1,TRBV6-2/TRBV6-3,TRBJ2-7,.,CASTGGAIYEQYF,TGTGCCAGCACAGGGGGCGCGATCTACGAGCAGTACTTC
TRBD2,TRBV6-5,TRBJ2-1,.,CASSLRLAGGKNEQFF,TGTGCCAGCAGTTTACGACTAGCGGGAGGGAAGAATGAGCAGTTCTTC
.,TRBV10-3,TRBJ2-3,.,CAISRGRTGDTQYF,TGTGCCATCAGTCGGGGAAGGACTGGTGATACGCAGTATTTT
TRBD2,TRBV6-1,TRBJ2-1,.,CASSEWPQLAMVNEQFF,TGTGCCAGCAGTGAATGGCCTCAACTAGCGATGGTCAATGAGCAGTTCTTC
TRBD2,TRBV20-1,TRBJ2-1,few,CSASGAGGDYNEQFF,TGCAGTGCTAGTGGTGCGGGGGGGGACTACAATGAGCAGTTCTTC
.,TRBV2,TRBJ2-1,few,CASGEDRPRSDEQFF,TGTGCCAGCGGTGAAGACAGGCCGAGGTCAGATGAGCAGTTCTTC
.,TRBV4-1,TRBJ2-1,few,CASSQSGLAPYNEQFF,TGCGCCAGCAGCCAGTCCGGTTTAGCGCCCTACAATGAGCAGTTCTTC
.,TRBV3-1,TRBJ2-7,.,CASRQDQRGGPYNEQYF,TGTGCCAGCAGGCAAGATCAGAGGGGGGGACCGTACAATGAGCAGTACTTC
TRBD2,TRBV20-1,TRBJ2-7,.,CSARGTSGSALYEQYF,TGCAGTGCTAGGGGGACTAGCGGGAGTGCCCTCTACGAGCAGTACTTC
.,TRBV4-1,TRBJ1-4,.,CASSQPPGTSREKLFF,TGCGCCAGCAGCCAACCCCCGGGAACTAGTAGAGAAAAACTGTTTTTT
TRBD1,TRBV5-1,TRBJ2-7,many,CASSSTGLVYEQYF,TGCGCCAGCAGCTCGACAGGGTTGGTTTACGAGCAGTACTTC
.,TRBV7-9,TRBJ1-2,few,CASSFVAGYTF,TGTGCCAGCAGCTTCGTAGCTGGCTACACCTTC